This T cell receptor beta chain is from a study of cytomegalovirus exposure and HLA in healthy donors. General study results and limits: A later analysis linked 15,000 to 20,000 TCR beta sequences to HLA alleles at 0.05 false discovery rate. It was only CMV serostatus that was available as immune exposure information.

Only a few counts were recorded for this clone. Its specificity is unknown. Germline V gives CDR1 MNHEY, CDR2 SVGAGI. CDR3 size: 14 residues. V trimming: 3 bases; J trimming: 7 bases; junction bases outside the gene matches: 8. This PCR relied on a set of 60 Vbeta primers and 13 Jbeta primers. Assay used: immunoSEQ multiplex PCR; TCRdb lists only in-frame clones, some missing. The sample lists about 140,000 clones, approximately 84% occurring once. This sequence originates from a man aged 25 to 40 in good health and CMV-seropositive. The gene calls are TRBV6-5 and TRBJ2-7; TRBD1 agrees at 8 bases. Sequencing was carried out using PBMCs. The CDR3 here is CASSYGQGAGEQYF. DNA for the CDR3: TGTGCCAGCAGTTATGGGCAGGGGGCTGGAGAGCAGTACTTC.